Listed below are T cell receptor beta chains from one sample, sequenced in a study of CD8+ T cells in alopecia areata. Profiling relied on immunoSEQ multiplex PCR, and the TCRdb table lists in-frame clones only, not all of them. The table includes approximately 58,000 clones, roughly 45% detected once. Sequencing was performed on NKG2D-low CD8+ T cells sorted from blood. The receptors originated from a human donor with alopecia areata. The CDR3 runs from the conserved cysteine through the conserved F or W. A D gene is named only where the DNA matches it firmly. Some rows have no size entry. The others give once, few or many, or a class for an expanded clone.

j_call v_call clone_size d_call cdr3_nt cdr3_aa
TRBJ1-1 TRBV29-1 - - TGCAGCGCCATACAGGGACTGAACACTGAAGCTTTCTTT CSAIQGLNTEAFF
TRBJ2-1 TRBV6-6 - - TGTGCCAGCAGGACAGGAAACAATGAGCAGTTCTTC CASRTGNNEQFF
TRBJ2-7 TRBV5-1 - - TGCGCCAGCAGCTTAATTCTACGACCCTACGAGCAGTACTTC CASSLILRPYEQYF
TRBJ2-2 TRBV29-1 - TRBD1 TGCAGCGTTGACCGACAGGGCGGCGGGGAGCTGTTTTTT CSVDRQGGGELFF
TRBJ2-1 TRBV29-1 few - TGCAGCGTTGCGGCCGGGACAACTGCCTACAATGAGCAGTTCTTC CSVAAGTTAYNEQFF
TRBJ2-1 TRBV27 - - TGTGCCAGCGGCCTAATTGGTGGTGAGCAGTTCTTC CASGLIGGEQFF
TRBJ2-1 TRBV13 - - TGTGCCAGCAGCTCATATCCCTCTTCGAGCTCCTACAATGAGCAGTTCTTC CASSSYPSSSSYNEQFF
TRBJ2-1 TRBV10-3 - TRBD1 TGTGCCATCAAGGTGGGGACAGGGCTCGTAAATGAGCAGTTCTTC CAIKVGTGLVNEQFF
TRBJ2-3 TRBV29-1 - - TGCAGCGTCTATACTGGGACGGGTACGCAGTATTTT CSVYTGTGTQYF
TRBJ2-7 TRBV28 - - TGTGCCAGCAGGCCCCCCCTCGGGGGACCCTACTACGAGCAGTACTTC CASRPPLGGPYYEQYF